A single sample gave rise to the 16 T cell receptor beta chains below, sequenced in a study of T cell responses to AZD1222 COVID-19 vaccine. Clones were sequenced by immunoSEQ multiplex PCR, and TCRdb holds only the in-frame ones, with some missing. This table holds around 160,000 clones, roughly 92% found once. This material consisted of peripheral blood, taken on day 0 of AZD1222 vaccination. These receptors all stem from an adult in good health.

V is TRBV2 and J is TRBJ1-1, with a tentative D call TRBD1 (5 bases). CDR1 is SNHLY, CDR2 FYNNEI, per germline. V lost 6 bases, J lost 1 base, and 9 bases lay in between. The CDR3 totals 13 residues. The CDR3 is CASRGEQNTEAFF. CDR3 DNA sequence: TGTGCCAGCAGGGGGGAGCAGAACACTGAAGCTTTCTTT.

CDR3 in amino acids: CASSTWAPNYEQYF. CDR3 bases: TGTGCCAGCAGCACCTGGGCACCAAACTACGAGCAGTACTTC. This chain joins TRBV7-9 and TRBJ2-7; D is unclear. The CDR3 extends over 14 amino acids. The ends were cut back, 5 bases at V and 3 bases at J, with 14 bases in the middle. Per germline, CDR1 SEHNR and CDR2 FQNEAQ (reference sequence).

CDR3 residues: CASSFLQGSEAFF. DNA for the CDR3: TGTGCCAGCAGCTTCTTACAGGGGAGTGAAGCTTTCTTT. V gene TRBV2 combines with J gene TRBJ1-1; 7 bases align to TRBD1. The length of the CDR3 is 13 residues. V was clipped by 6 bases and J by 7 bases; unmatched bases: 8. CDR1 SNHLY and CDR2 FYNNEI come from the germline V gene. Using reference TRBV2 and TRBJ1-1 for the parts outside the CDR3, the full variable domain is EPEVTQTPSHQVTQMGQEVILRCVPISNHLYFYWYRQILGQKVEFLVSFYNNEISEKSEIFDDQFSVERPDGSNFTLKIRSTKLEDSAMYFCASSFLQGSEAFFGQGTRLTVV.

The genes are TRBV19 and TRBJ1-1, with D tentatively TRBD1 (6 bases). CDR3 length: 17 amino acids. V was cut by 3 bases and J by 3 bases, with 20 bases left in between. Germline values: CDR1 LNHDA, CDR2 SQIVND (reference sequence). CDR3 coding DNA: TGTGCCAGTAGTATCCCCCGGGACACTCGGGGCTACACTGAAGCTTTCTTT. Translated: CASSIPRDTRGYTEAFF.

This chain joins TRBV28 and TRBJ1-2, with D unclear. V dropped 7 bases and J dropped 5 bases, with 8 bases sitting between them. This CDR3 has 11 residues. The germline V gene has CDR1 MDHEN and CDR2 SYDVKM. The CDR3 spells CASTRWYGYTF. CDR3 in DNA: TGTGCCAGCACCCGGTGGTATGGCTACACCTTC.

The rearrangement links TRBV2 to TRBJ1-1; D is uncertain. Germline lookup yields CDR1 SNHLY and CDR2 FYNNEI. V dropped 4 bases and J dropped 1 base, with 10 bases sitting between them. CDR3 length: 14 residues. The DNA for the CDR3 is TGTGCCAGCAGTGGACTTTCTTCGAACACTGAAGCTTTCTTT. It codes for CASSGLSSNTEAFF. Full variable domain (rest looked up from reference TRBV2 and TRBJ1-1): EPEVTQTPSHQVTQMGQEVILRCVPISNHLYFYWYRQILGQKVEFLVSFYNNEISEKSEIFDDQFSVERPDGSNFTLKIRSTKLEDSAMYFCASSGLSSNTEAFFGQGTRLTVV.

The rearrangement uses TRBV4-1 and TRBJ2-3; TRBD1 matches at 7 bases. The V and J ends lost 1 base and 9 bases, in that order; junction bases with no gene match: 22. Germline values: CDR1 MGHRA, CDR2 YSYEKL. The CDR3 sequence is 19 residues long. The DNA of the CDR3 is TGCGCCAGCAGCCAAGGAGGTAGCTCCTCAAGACAGGGCGTTGAGACGCAGTATTTT. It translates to CASSQGGSSSRQGVETQYF.

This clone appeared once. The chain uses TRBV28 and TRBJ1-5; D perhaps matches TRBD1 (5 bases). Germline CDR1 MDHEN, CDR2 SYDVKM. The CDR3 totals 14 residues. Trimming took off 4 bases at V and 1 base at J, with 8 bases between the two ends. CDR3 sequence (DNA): TGTGCCAGCAGTTGGGGGTTGAGCAATCAGCCCCAGCATTTT. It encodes CASSWGLSNQPQHF.

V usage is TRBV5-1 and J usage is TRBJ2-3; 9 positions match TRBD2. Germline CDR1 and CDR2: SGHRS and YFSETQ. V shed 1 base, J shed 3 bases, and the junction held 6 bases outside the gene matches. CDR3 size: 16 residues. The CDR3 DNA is TGCGCCAGCAGCTTGATAGCGGGAGATGTGACAGATACGCAGTATTTT. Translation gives CASSLIAGDVTDTQYF.

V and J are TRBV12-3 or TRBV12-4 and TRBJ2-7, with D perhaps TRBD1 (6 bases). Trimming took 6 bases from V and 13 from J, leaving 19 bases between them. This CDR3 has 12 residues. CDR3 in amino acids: CASSAARTAKYF. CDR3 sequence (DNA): TGTGCCAGCAGCGCTGCCCGGACAGCAAAATACTTC.

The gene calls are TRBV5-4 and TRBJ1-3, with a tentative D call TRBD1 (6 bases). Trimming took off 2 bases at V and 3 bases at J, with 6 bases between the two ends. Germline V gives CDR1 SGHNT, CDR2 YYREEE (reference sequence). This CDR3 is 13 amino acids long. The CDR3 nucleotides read TGTGCCAGCAGCTTAGGGGGTGGAAACACCATATATTTT. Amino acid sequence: CASSLGGGNTIYF.

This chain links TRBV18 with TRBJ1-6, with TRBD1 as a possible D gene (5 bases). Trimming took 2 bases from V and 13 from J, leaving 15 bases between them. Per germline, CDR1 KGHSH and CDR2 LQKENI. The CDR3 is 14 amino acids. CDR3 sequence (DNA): TGTGCCAGCTCACCAAAGACAGCGATATACCCCCTCCACTTT. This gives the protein CASSPKTAIYPLHF.

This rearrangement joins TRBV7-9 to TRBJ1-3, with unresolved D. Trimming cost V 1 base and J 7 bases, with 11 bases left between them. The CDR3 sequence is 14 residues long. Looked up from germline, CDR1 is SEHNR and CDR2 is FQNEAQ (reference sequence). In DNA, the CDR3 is TGTGCCAGCAGCTTAGAAAGGGATCGGAACACCATATATTTT. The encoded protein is CASSLERDRNTIYF.

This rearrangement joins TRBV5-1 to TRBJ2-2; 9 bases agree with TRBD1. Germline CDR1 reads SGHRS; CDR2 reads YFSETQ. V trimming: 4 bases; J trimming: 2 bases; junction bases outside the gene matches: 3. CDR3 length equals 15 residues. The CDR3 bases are TGCGCCAGCAGCCGGGACAGGGTAAACACCGGGGAGCTGTTTTTT. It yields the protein CASSRDRVNTGELFF.

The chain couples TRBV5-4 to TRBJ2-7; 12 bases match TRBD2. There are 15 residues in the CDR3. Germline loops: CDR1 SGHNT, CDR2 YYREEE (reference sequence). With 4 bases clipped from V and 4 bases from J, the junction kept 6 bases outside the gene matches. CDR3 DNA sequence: TGTGCCAGCAGCCACTCTAGCGGGAGGGGTTACGAGCAGTACTTC. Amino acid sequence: CASSHSSGRGYEQYF. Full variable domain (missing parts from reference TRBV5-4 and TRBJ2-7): ETGVTQSPTHLIKTRGQQVTLRCSSQSGHNTVSWYQQALGQGPQFIFQYYREEENGRGNFPPRFSGLQFPNYSSELNVNALELDDSALYLCASSHSSGRGYEQYFGPGTRLTVT.

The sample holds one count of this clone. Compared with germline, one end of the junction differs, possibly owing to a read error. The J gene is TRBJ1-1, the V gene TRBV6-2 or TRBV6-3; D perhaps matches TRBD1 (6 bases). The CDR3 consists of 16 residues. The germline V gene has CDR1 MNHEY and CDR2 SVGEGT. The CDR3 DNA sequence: TGTGCCAGCAGGTACTCAACAGGGAGTCTGAACACTGAAGCTTTCTTT. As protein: CASRYSTGSLNTEAFF.